Sequencing of this T cell receptor (beta chain) was carried out in a study of T-cell reconstitution after alpha-beta-depleted transplantation in children. Study findings and constraints: It was newly produced T cells that mostly accounted for T-cell counts and diversity one year after transplant. Some patients' high day-60 TCRbeta diversity was traced to surviving recipient T cells and thymic progenitors. The origin of alpha-beta T cells about two months after transplant was reportedly several hundred expanded graft clones.

Unique molecular identifiers were incorporated into the prepared TCRbeta library. From the PCR reads, TCRdb called clonotypes with MiXCR, one entry per CDR3 protein. Of about a million distinct CDR3 sequences in the sample, about 29% were seen once. This clonotype was counted a few times. Its antigen is currently unknown. The input for sequencing was PBMCs, mostly from graft donor cells, taken 360 days after TCRalphabeta/CD19-depleted stem cell transplant. The sequence derives from a boy in the first two years of life who had a stem cell transplant for SCID, so the T cells may come from the graft donor.

The CDR3 protein is CASSSRSRDLAGLSYEQYF. DNA for the CDR3: TGTGCCAGCAGTTCCCGGAGCCGAGACCTAGCGGGGCTTTCCTACGAGCAGTACTTC. The gene calls are TRBV12-3 or TRBV12-4 and TRBJ2-7, with 9 bases that match TRBD2. V shed 4 bases and J 1 base; nucleotides not matched to a gene: 17. This CDR3 is 19 amino acids long.